A selection of T cell receptor beta chains follows, all from one sample in a study of T cells in severe cutaneous drug reactions. TCRdb reprocessed the multiplex PCR reads; each CDR3 protein has one entry and no DNA is given. This specimen shows about 9,600 distinct CDR3 sequences; the ten leading clones hold over 20%. The sequencing sample was made of cells from a skin blister. These receptors came from a human donor with Stevens-Johnson syndrome, a severe cutaneous drug reaction. Both conserved end residues are part of each CDR3. Some rows mark clone size as missing; the rest say once, few, many or name a class of expanded clone.

len,abundance,j_gene,v_gene,CDR3aa
15,medium-sized,TRBJ2-3,TRBV20-1,CSALLGAGRTDTQYF
15,NA,TRBJ2-7,TRBV29-1,CSVGLLKKRAYEQYF
13,NA,TRBJ1-3,TRBV30,CAWNTNSGNTIYF
14,NA,TRBJ2-7,TRBV20-1,CSAPGLAGGYEQYF
17,NA,TRBJ2-7,TRBV20-1,CSARWDRGRDESYEQYF
12,medium-sized,TRBJ2-3,TRBV20-1,CSARGAAYTQYF
16,NA,TRBJ1-1,TRBV18,CASSPSTGGMNTEAFF
15,NA,TRBJ2-1,TRBV20-1,CSARVVRGGRNEQFF
13,NA,TRBJ2-3,TRBV29-1,CSVEEGASDTQYF
13,NA,TRBJ1-5,TRBV29-1,CSAATGKNQPQHF
15,medium-sized,TRBJ2-7,TRBV20-1,CSASRGTSGPYEQYF
15,NA,TRBJ2-3,TRBV20-1,CSASGTSGAGDTQYF
13,NA,TRBJ2-1,TRBV29-1,CSVETSGINEQFF
17,NA,TRBJ2-1,TRBV29-1,CSVDLSGKRGAIGEQFF
13,NA,TRBJ2-3,TRBV29-1,CSVVKVRVDTQYF
12,NA,TRBJ1-1,TRBV29-1,CSVVAENTEAFF
14,NA,TRBJ2-1,TRBV20-1,CSARVLAGKNEQFF
17,NA,TRBJ2-3,TRBV20-1,CSARDSFRQGVTDTQYF
13,NA,TRBJ1-2,TRBV20-1,CSAKTPGNYGYTF
12,medium-sized,TRBJ1-1,TRBV20-1,CSARDGREAAFF
15,NA,TRBJ1-1,TRBV29-1,CSVVDRLGMNTEAFF
14,NA,TRBJ2-7,TRBV20-1,CSALSGRKTYEQYF
13,NA,TRBJ2-1,TRBV29-1,CSSSGSSYNEQFF
13,NA,TRBJ2-7,TRBV29-1,CSVKLAGAYEQYF
14,NA,TRBJ2-3,TRBV20-1,CSATGTSGTDTQYF
17,NA,TRBJ2-3,TRBV20-1,CSARVRSGGKTTDTQYF
13,NA,TRBJ2-7,TRBV29-1,CSVEDSLNYEQYF
15,NA,TRBJ1-6,TRBV2,CASVRAPQGNSPLHF
14,medium-sized,TRBJ2-3,TRBV20-1,CSAPDLAGSDTQYF
16,NA,TRBJ2-7,TRBV20-1,CSARIRTAQRSYEQYF
14,NA,TRBJ1-1,TRBV29-1,CSVTPYGVGTEAFF
14,NA,TRBJ2-1,TRBV29-1,CSVVERSGGFEQFF
12,NA,TRBJ2-7,TRBV20-1,CSARWAGAEQYF
16,NA,TRBJ1-1,TRBV29-1,CSVGWGGTQMNTEAFF
14,NA,TRBJ2-5,TRBV20-1,CSARTSGNQETQYF
13,NA,TRBJ1-1,TRBV29-1,CSVEGQASTEAFF
13,NA,TRBJ2-1,TRBV20-1,CSPPGLGSGEQFF
12,NA,TRBJ1-1,TRBV20-1,CSAQSGEQPAFF
15,NA,TRBJ2-5,TRBV20-1,CSARDLLALQETQYF
13,medium-sized,TRBJ2-1,TRBV20-1,CSASPLMYNEQFF
14,NA,TRBJ2-2,TRBV29-1,CSVDSSENTGELFF
14,NA,TRBJ2-1,TRBV20-1,CSPKEGLAGQEQFF
12,large,TRBJ2-7,TRBV28,CASSDTGYEQYF
14,NA,TRBJ2-3,TRBV20-1,CSAPGLAGTDTQYF
22,NA,TRBJ2-4,TRBV20-1,CSARLSPGDPAGGGVSKNIQYF
15,NA,TRBJ2-3,TRBV5-4,CASSFLQGSTDTQYF
15,NA,TRBJ2-5,TRBV20-1,CSARPSGRARETQYF
13,NA,TRBJ1-5,TRBV29-1,CSGNRVSNQPQHF
15,NA,TRBJ2-5,TRBV29-1,CSAPGAGGGKTTQYF
15,NA,TRBJ2-1,TRBV20-1,CSAFIPGQGYNEQFF
17,NA,TRBJ2-3,TRBV7-9,CASSPSGTIGSTDTQYF
15,NA,TRBJ2-3,TRBV29-1,CSVPQPAGLADTQYF
13,NA,TRBJ2-1,TRBV20-1,CSAGGYSYNEQFF